This T cell receptor beta chain was retrieved from a study of TIL therapy for anti-PD-1-resistant metastatic lung cancer. The wider study: A handful of tumors were EGFR-mutant and two were ALK-rearranged.

The CDR3 runs to 12 residues. Germline CDR1 is LNHDA and CDR2 is SQIVND (reference sequence). The ends were cut back, 5 bases at V and 8 bases at J, with 12 bases in the middle. Time point described: pre-treatment sample, taken before nivolumab and TIL therapy. This was the immunoSEQ v3 assay. Clones were sequenced by immunoSEQ multiplex PCR, and TCRdb holds only the in-frame ones, with some missing. This sample has roughly 54,000 clones, with around nine tenths found just once. The chain couples TRBV19 to TRBJ1-2, with a possible D match to TRBD1 (5 bases). The TCR sequence derives from a person between 25 and 80 years old with non-small cell lung cancer. Here the sequenced sample was blood, taken at baseline. DNA of the CDR3: TGTGCCAGTAGTCGCTGGGGCGGGGGCTACACCTTC. This translates into CASSRWGGGYTF.